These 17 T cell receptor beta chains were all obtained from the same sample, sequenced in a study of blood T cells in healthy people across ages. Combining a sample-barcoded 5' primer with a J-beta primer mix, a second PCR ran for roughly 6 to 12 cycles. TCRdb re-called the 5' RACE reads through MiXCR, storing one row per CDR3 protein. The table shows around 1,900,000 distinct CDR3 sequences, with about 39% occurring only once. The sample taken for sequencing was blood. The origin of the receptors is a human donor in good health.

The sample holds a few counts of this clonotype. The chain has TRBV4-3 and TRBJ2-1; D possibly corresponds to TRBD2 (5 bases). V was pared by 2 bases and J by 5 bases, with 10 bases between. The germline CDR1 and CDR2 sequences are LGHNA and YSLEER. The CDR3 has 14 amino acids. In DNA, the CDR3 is TGCGCCAGCAGCCAATCCCTCGGGAACAATGAGCAGTTCTTC. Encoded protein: CASSQSLGNNEQFF.

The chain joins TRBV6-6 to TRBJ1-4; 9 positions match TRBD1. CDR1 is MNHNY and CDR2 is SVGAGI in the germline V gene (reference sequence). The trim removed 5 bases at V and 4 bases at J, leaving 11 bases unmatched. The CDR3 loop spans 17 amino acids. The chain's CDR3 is CASSRIEGTGINEKLFF. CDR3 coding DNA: TGTGCCAGCAGTCGAATCGAAGGGACAGGGATTAATGAAAAACTGTTTTTT.

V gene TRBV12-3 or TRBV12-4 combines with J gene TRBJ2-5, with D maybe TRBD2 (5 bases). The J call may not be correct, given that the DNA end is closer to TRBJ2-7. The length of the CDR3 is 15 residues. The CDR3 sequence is CASSLIEGSSYEQYF. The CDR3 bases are TGTGCCAGCAGTTTAATTGAAGGGAGCTCCTACGAGCAGTACTTC.

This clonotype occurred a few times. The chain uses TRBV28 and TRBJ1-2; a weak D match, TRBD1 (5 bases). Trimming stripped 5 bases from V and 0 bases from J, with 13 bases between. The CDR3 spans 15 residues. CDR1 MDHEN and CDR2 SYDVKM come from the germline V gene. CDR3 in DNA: TGTGCCAGCAGTGGGGGATTCACAACTAACTATGGCTACACCTTC. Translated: CASSGGFTTNYGYTF.

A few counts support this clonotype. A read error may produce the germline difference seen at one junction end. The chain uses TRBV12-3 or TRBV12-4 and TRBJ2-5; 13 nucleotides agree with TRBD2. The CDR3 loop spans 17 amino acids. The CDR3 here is CASSLWTSGGYQETQYF. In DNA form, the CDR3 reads TGTGCCAGCAGTTTGTGGACTAGCGGGGGCTACCAGGAGACCCAGTACTTC.

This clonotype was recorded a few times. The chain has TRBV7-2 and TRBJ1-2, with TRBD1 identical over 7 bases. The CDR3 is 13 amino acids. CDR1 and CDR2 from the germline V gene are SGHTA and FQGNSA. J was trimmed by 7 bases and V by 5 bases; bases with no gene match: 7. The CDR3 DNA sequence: TGTGCCAGCAGCACCGGGACAGAAGCTGGCTACACCTTC. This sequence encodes CASSTGTEAGYTF.

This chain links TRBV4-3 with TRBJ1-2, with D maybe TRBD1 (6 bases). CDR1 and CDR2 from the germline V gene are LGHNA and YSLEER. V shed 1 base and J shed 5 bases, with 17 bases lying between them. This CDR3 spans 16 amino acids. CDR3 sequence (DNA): TGCGCCAGCAGCCAAGGCCGGGGGCCCCGGGGATATGGCTACACCTTC. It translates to CASSQGRGPRGYGYTF.

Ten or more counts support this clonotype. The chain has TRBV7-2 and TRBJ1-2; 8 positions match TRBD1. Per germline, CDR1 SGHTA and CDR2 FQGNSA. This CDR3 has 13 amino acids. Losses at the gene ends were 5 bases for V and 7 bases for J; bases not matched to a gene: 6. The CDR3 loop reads CASSLDRGSGYTF. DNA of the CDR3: TGTGCCAGCAGCCTAGACAGGGGCAGTGGCTACACCTTC.

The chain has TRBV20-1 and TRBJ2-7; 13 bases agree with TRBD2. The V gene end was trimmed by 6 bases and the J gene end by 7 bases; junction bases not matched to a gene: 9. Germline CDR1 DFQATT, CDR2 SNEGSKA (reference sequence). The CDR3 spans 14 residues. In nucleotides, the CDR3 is TGCAGTGCGACCGGGACTAGCGGGGATGGTGAGCAGTACTTC. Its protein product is CSATGTSGDGEQYF.

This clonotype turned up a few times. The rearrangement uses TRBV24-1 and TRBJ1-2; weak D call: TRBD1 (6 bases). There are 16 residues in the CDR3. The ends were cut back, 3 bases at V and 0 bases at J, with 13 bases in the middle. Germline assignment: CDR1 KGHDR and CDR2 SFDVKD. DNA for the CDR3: TGTGCCACCAGTGATCCCCGGGGGGGCGCTAACTATGGCTACACCTTC. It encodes CATSDPRGGANYGYTF.

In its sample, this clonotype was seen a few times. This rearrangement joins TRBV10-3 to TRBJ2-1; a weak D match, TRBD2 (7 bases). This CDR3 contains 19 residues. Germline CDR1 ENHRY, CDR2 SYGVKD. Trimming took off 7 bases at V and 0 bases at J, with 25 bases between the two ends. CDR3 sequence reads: CAIIWSGGPTISSYNEQFF. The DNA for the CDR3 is TGTGCCATCATTTGGTCCGGGGGGCCGACGATTAGCTCCTACAATGAGCAGTTCTTC.

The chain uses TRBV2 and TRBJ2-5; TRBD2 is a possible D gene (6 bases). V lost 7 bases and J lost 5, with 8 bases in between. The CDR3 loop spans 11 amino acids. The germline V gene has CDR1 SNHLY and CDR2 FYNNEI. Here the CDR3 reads CASNGGETQYF. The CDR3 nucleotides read TGTGCCAGCAATGGAGGGGAGACCCAGTACTTC.

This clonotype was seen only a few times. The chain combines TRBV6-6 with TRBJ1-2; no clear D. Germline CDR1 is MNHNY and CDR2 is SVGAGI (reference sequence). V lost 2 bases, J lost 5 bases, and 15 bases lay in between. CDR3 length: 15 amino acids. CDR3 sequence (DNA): TGTGCCAGCAGTTACATCAAGGGTCTGAAGTATGGCTACACCTTC. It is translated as CASSYIKGLKYGYTF.

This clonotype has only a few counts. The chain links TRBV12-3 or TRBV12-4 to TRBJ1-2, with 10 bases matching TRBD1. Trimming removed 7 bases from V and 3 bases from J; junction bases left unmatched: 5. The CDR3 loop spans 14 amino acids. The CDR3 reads CASIGTGVDYGYTF. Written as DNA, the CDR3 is TGTGCCAGCATCGGGACAGGGGTTGACTATGGCTACACCTTC.

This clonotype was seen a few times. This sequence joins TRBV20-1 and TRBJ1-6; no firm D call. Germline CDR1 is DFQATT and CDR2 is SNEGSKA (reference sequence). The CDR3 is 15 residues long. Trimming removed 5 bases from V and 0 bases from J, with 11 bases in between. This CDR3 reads CSAPVFSSYNSPLHF. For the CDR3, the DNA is TGCAGTGCTCCCGTTTTTAGCTCCTATAATTCACCCCTCCACTTT.

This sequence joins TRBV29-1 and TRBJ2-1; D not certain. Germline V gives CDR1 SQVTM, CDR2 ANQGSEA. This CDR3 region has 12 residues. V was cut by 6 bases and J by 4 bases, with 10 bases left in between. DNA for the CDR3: TGCAGCGTCCCGAGATATTACAATGAGCAGTTCTTC. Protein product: CSVPRYYNEQFF.

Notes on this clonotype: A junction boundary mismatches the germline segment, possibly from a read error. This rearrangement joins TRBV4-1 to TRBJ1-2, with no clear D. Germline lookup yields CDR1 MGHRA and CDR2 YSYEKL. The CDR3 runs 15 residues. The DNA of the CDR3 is TGCGCCAGCAGCCAAGTTCAAGGCTTAGGCTATGGCTGCACCTTC. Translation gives CASSQVQGLGYGCTF.